This TCR beta chain derives from a study of cytomegalovirus exposure and HLA in healthy donors. Broader study findings: Segments of the TCR beta V type were, in most cases, productive about 87% or about 30% of the time in an earlier analysis. A later analysis showed that HLA-associated TCR beta chains had undergone more clonal expansion than equally common others.

CDR3 length: 16 amino acids. Per the germline V gene, CDR1 is MGHRA and CDR2 is YSYEKL. Unmatched junction bases numbered 10, after V lost 4 bases and J lost 5 bases. For this clone: The antigen remains unidentified.

PCR used 60 Vbeta primers and 13 Jbeta primers. This table comes from immunoSEQ multiplex PCR, and its TCRdb copy is limited to in-frame clones, with some not included. The table shows 100,000 to 120,000 clones, with around 77% occurring only once. The chain couples TRBV4-1 to TRBJ1-1, with 10 bases fitting TRBD1. Sequences were obtained from PBMCs. The receptor was derived from a woman in her 30s in good health and CMV-seropositive. The CDR3 nucleotides are TGCGCCAGCAGCCGACGACAGGGGGCGACGGGGACTGAAGCTTTCTTT. Translation: CASSRRQGATGTEAFF.